Listed below are T cell receptor beta chains from one sample, sequenced in a study of immune cell composition in non-small cell lung cancer. The data were produced by immunoSEQ multiplex PCR, yet TCRdb's version contains in-frame clones alone and is incomplete. The sample has approximately 1,500 clones; about 77% are singletons. Another study also made use of these data, one on CD4 T cells in lung cancer.

Sample: lung tumor tissue. These TCRs come from a human donor with non-small cell lung cancer. The conserved cysteine and the conserved F or W are not part of the CDR3 here. The order of the fields is V gene, CDR3 length, CDR3 protein.

TRBV18,18,ASSPLNQSPGTGGNSPLH
TRBV9,14,ASSVLGLAGGNEQF
TRBV19,11,ASSTRTVYGYT
TRBV4-2,12,ASSQDLVPGELF
TRBV29-1,13,SVGSAGGSYNEQF
TRBV19,13,ASFGGTGFNSPLH
TRBV7-8,13,ASSTRTGDFYGYT
TRBV18,12,ASSLAEGQGMAF
TRBV7-9,11,ASSPQVIGELF
TRBV15,12,ATRSVGRNTEAF
TRBV11-3,12,ASSLQGTGEKLF
TRBV7-2,11,ASSPGLPLGKD
TRBV7-2,12,ASSLPLAAAEQF
TRBV4-2,13,ASSRSGQSYNEQF
TRBV7-8,15,ASSLGSLTGTNQPQH
TRBV13,15,ASSLGLAGDGSYEQY
TRBV19,13,ASSPWGGGEETQY
TRBV4-1,13,ASSRQRGGTGELF
TRBV30,12,AWSGQGVDSPLH
TRBV6-1,13,ASSGQQGRSEKLF
TRBV5-4,11,ASSQDLEGGYT
TRBV5-1,14,ASPPGQGWIFDTQY
TRBV9,12,ASSVQGLGGEQY
TRBV9,16,ASSVGIAGGSMGYEQY
TRBV6-5,10,ASNTLVEPLF
TRBV6-1,13,ASTRGSPGDSMAF
TRBV5-6,14,ASSGAPGTGVYGYT